Each of the 22 T cell receptor beta chains below was sequenced from the same sample in a study of shared clonotypes between healthy human individuals. Clones were read by immunoSEQ multiplex PCR, and TCRdb kept only the in-frame ones, dropping some. The data hold roughly 2.2 million clones, with 85% to 95% observed a single time. The source material was naive CD4+ T cells from PBMCs. Documented subset: CD45RA+ positively selected. These receptors were collected from a man aged 18 to 29 in good health. Some clones in this sample may be carry-over from other donors' samples.

V gene TRBV6-6 combines with J gene TRBJ2-6; D not certain. This CDR3 has 13 amino acids. Germline V lookup: CDR1 MNHNY, CDR2 SVGAGI (reference sequence). Trimming shortened V by 10 bases and J by 0 bases, and 7 bases separated the two germline ends. The CDR3 nucleotides read TGTGCCATCCAGAGCTCTGGGGCCAACGTCCTGACTTTC. Amino acid sequence: CAIQSSGANVLTF.

Details on this clone: The sample holds other DNA sequences that translate to the same CDR3. The V call is TRBV7-2, the J call TRBJ2-7, with TRBD2 matching 10 bases. Per the germline V gene, CDR1 is SGHTA and CDR2 is FQGNSA. This CDR3 has 14 amino acids. The V segment lost 5 bases and the J segment 3 bases; nucleotides outside the gene matches: 4. The CDR3 here is CASSPGLANYEQYF. CDR3 coding DNA: TGTGCCAGCAGCCCGGGACTAGCGAACTACGAGCAGTACTTC.

The chain has TRBV6-5 and TRBJ1-2; 7 nucleotides agree with TRBD1. Unmatched junction bases numbered 10, after V lost 0 bases and J lost 6 bases. The CDR3 is made up of 16 amino acids. The germline V gene encodes CDR1 MNHEY and CDR2 SVGAGI. The CDR3 here is CASSYSRLDRRDGYTF. DNA for the CDR3: TGTGCCAGCAGTTACTCGAGGTTGGACAGGCGGGATGGCTACACCTTC.

The V call is TRBV13, the J call TRBJ1-1; D is unclear. V was shortened by 2 bases and J by 5 bases, with 12 bases between the two germline ends. CDR1 is PRHDT, CDR2 FYEKMQ, per germline (reference sequence). The CDR3 has 14 residues. CDR3 sequence reads: CASSLSLYVTEAFF. CDR3 bases: TGTGCCAGCAGCTTATCACTATATGTTACTGAAGCTTTCTTT.

This clone was seen just once. This chain uses TRBV20-1 with TRBJ2-7; 8 nucleotides match TRBD1. There are 11 residues in the CDR3. The V gene end was trimmed by 6 bases and the J gene end by 7 bases; junction bases not matched to a gene: 5. Germline CDR1 DFQATT, CDR2 SNEGSKA (reference sequence). The DNA of the CDR3 is TGCAGTGCCCAGGGGGCTGGGGAGCAGTACTTC. Protein: CSAQGAGEQYF.

The V call is TRBV5-1, the J call TRBJ1-4; 8 nucleotides agree with TRBD1. Germline V lookup: CDR1 SGHRS, CDR2 YFSETQ. Trimming removed 2 bases from V and 6 bases from J; junction bases left unmatched: 3. The CDR3 length is 14 residues. The CDR3 DNA sequence: TGCGCCAGCAGCTTCCAGGGGGCGGATGAAAAACTGTTTTTT. It encodes CASSFQGADEKLFF.

A note on this clone: This specimen includes other DNA sequences encoding the same CDR3. V gene TRBV7-3 combines with J gene TRBJ2-1; 8 bases line up with TRBD1. This CDR3 is built from 13 residues. Germline trimming cut 3 bases from V and 7 bases from J; bases unmatched to any gene: 2. In germline, CDR1 is SGHTA, CDR2 FQGTGA. The CDR3 loop reads CASSLYRGNEQFF. The CDR3 DNA sequence: TGTGCCAGCAGCTTGTACAGGGGGAATGAGCAGTTCTTC.

The chain uses TRBV25-1 and TRBJ1-1; no clear D gene. The V gene lost 8 bases and the J gene lost 1 base, with 11 bases spanning the gap. Germline CDR1 MGHDK, CDR2 SYGVNS. This CDR3 region has 13 residues. DNA of the CDR3: TGTGCCAGCGGAACCGACCAGAACACTGAAGCTTTCTTT. This gives the protein CASGTDQNTEAFF.

This clone was seen more than once but under ten times. The chain combines TRBV29-1 with TRBJ1-1; tentative D call: TRBD1 (5 bases). Germline-derived CDR1 and CDR2 are SQVTM and ANQGSEA. Trimming took 4 bases from V and 0 from J, leaving 9 bases between them. This CDR3 region has 13 residues. CDR3 nucleotide sequence: TGCAGCGTTGGACAGCCGATGAACACTGAAGCTTTCTTT. This codes for CSVGQPMNTEAFF.

The chain has TRBV5-1 and TRBJ2-1; no firm D call. CDR3 length: 12 amino acids. Per the germline V gene, CDR1 is SGHRS and CDR2 is YFSETQ. The V gene lost 2 bases and the J gene lost 8 bases, with 8 bases spanning the gap. CDR3 sequence: CASSLAWDEQFF. The CDR3 DNA is TGCGCCAGCAGCTTAGCTTGGGATGAGCAGTTCTTC.

The chain is built from TRBV7-3 and TRBJ2-5, with D perhaps matching TRBD2 (5 bases). CDR1 is SGHTA, CDR2 FQGTGA, per germline. V shed 5 bases and J shed 5 bases, with 12 bases lying between them. The CDR3 sequence is 13 residues long. As DNA, the CDR3 is TGTGCCAGCAGCCGAGGGAGAACGGAGACCCAGTACTTC. Translation: CASSRGRTETQYF.

This chain joins TRBV29-1 and TRBJ2-7; 8 bases agree with TRBD1. The V segment lost 7 bases and the J segment 5 bases; nucleotides outside the gene matches: 4. In germline, CDR1 is SQVTM, CDR2 ANQGSEA. The CDR3 runs to 11 residues. The CDR3 DNA follows: TGCAGCGCCCGGACAGGGCACGAGCAGTACTTC. Its translation: CSARTGHEQYF.

V and J are TRBV4-1 and TRBJ1-5; no clear D gene. Germline V CDR1 and CDR2: MGHRA, YSYEKL. The CDR3 sequence is 15 residues long. Trimming took 3 bases from V and 4 from J, leaving 13 bases between them. CDR3 DNA: TGCGCCAGCAGCCAGGAGGGTGTCCCTAATCAGCCCCAGCATTTT. Its protein product is CASSQEGVPNQPQHF.

The V and J genes are TRBV5-1 and TRBJ2-7; 7 nucleotides agree with TRBD1. Per germline, CDR1 SGHRS and CDR2 YFSETQ. Trimming removed 2 bases from V and 2 bases from J; junction bases left unmatched: 7. CDR3 size: 15 residues. CDR3 sequence: CASSLGTAAAYEQYF. The CDR3 DNA reads as TGCGCCAGCAGCTTAGGGACAGCCGCCGCCTACGAGCAGTACTTC.

This clone showed up just once. The genes are TRBV5-1 and TRBJ2-7; D is possibly TRBD1 (5 bases). Trimming stripped 4 bases from V and 5 bases from J, with 16 bases between. The CDR3 runs 14 residues. Germline lookup yields CDR1 SGHRS and CDR2 YFSETQ. The CDR3, as DNA: TGCGCCAGCAGCCCCTACCCAGGGATGGACGAGCAGTACTTC. It codes for CASSPYPGMDEQYF.

As regards this clone: Other DNA sequences in this specimen translate into the identical CDR3. The chain is built from TRBV5-1 and TRBJ2-5; D not certain. The CDR3 loop spans 13 amino acids. Per germline, CDR1 SGHRS and CDR2 YFSETQ. Trimming pared 0 bases from V and 5 bases from J, leaving 8 bases between. The CDR3 nucleotides are TGCGCCAGCAGCTTGGGAGGAAGCGAGACCCAGTACTTC. Protein: CASSLGGSETQYF.

The chain couples TRBV6-5 to TRBJ2-7, with 10 bases aligning to TRBD2. Germline lookup yields CDR1 MNHEY and CDR2 SVGAGI. This CDR3 comprises 15 residues. V gave up 6 bases and J gave up 2 bases; unmatched junction bases: 7. The CDR3 nucleotides read TGTGCCAGCAGACTCCTAGCGGGAGAACCCTACGAGCAGTACTTC. Protein: CASRLLAGEPYEQYF.

This clone was seen a single time. The chain combines TRBV7-6 with TRBJ2-1; 10 nucleotides align to TRBD2. Trimming removed 2 bases from V and 8 bases from J; junction bases left unmatched: 21. The germline CDR1 and CDR2 sequences are SGHVS and FNYEAQ. The length of the CDR3 is 20 residues. CDR3 nucleotide sequence: TGTGCCAGCAGCTTACCGGGACAGCCGGGACTAGCGCACTTGAGGGATGAGCAGTTCTTC. Protein: CASSLPGQPGLAHLRDEQFF.

Points on this clone: This CDR3 is also generated by other DNA sequences in the sample. The chain employs TRBV28 and TRBJ2-7; possible D gene TRBD1, 6 bases. Germline CDR1 and CDR2: MDHEN and SYDVKM. Trimming left V 3 bases short and J 4 bases short, with 7 bases between. CDR3 length: 12 amino acids. The CDR3 protein is CASSLTGYEQYF. CDR3 DNA: TGTGCCAGCAGTTTGACAGGATACGAGCAGTACTTC.

The chain carries TRBV10-2 and TRBJ2-5, with 8 bases that match TRBD2. The CDR3 runs 14 residues. V was pared by 6 bases and J by 4 bases, with 7 bases of the junction left unmatched. CDR1 and CDR2 from the germline V gene are WSHSY and SAAADI. The CDR3, as DNA: TGCGCCAGCAGGGAAAGCGGGAGCGGAGAGACCCAGTACTTC. Translation gives CASRESGSGETQYF.

The rearrangement uses TRBV6-1 and TRBJ2-1; no firm D call. The V gene lost 2 bases and the J gene lost 13 bases, with 6 bases spanning the gap. This CDR3 comprises 10 residues. Looked up from germline, CDR1 is MNHNS and CDR2 is SASEGT. The CDR3 here is CASSERVQFF. DNA of the CDR3: TGTGCCAGCAGTGAAAGGGTCCAGTTCTTC.

As concerns this clone: Additional DNA sequences in this sample encode the identical CDR3. The V call is TRBV15, the J call TRBJ1-5; no clear D gene. Per germline, CDR1 LNHNV and CDR2 YYDKDF (reference sequence). CDR3 length equals 14 residues. The V and J ends lost 1 base and 6 bases respectively, with 10 bases between them. CDR3 coding DNA: TGTGCCACCAGCAGAGGAGGGAGCGGTCAGCCCCAGCATTTT. Its protein product is CATSRGGSGQPQHF. The full variable domain, its missing parts supplied by reference TRBV15 and TRBJ1-5, is DAMVIQNPRYQVTQFGKPVTLSCSQTLNHNVMYWYQQKSSQAPKLLFHYYDKDFNNEADTPDNFQSRRPNTSFCFLDIRSPGLGDTAMYLCATSRGGSGQPQHFGDGTRLSIL.